This TCR beta chain was found in a study of shared clonotypes between healthy human individuals. Overall study context: CD4 naive cells filled three plates per donor, CD4 memory three, CD8 naive two and CD8 memory one.

CDR1 and CDR2 (germline): SGHTA, FQGNSA. The CDR3 totals 13 residues. With 10 bases clipped from V and 6 bases from J, the junction kept 8 bases outside the gene matches. TCRdb's copy holds only in-frame clones and misses some; the assay was immunoSEQ multiplex PCR. The sample carries some 1.5 million clones, about 98% recorded once. This chain joins TRBV7-2 and TRBJ2-2; 7 bases are a match to TRBD1. The sequenced sample consisted of naive CD4+ T cells sorted from blood. As for subset: CD45RA+ positively selected. This sequence was found in a man aged 25 to 40 in good health. The CDR3 spells CANLDRPAGELFF. Written as DNA, the CDR3 is TGTGCCAACCTGGACAGGCCCGCCGGGGAGCTGTTTTTT.